This T cell receptor beta chain was profiled in a study of beta chain features in type 1 diabetes. General study results and limits: Type 1 diabetes patients had moderately but significantly shorter TCRB CDR3s in all four CD4+ subsets. VDJ junctions from patients with type 1 diabetes contained fewer insertions and more deletions.

The isolated RNA, all of it, was reverse transcribed, so expressed TCRB transcripts were what got sequenced. Sequencing used immunoSEQ multiplex PCR; TCRdb keeps in-frame clones, though not all of them. The data contain 150,000 to 170,000 clones, approximately 10% of them singletons. Concerning this clone: Antigen unknown.

The receptor's source is a man aged 30 to 39 with type 1 diabetes. Source material: central memory CD4+ T cells from blood.

CDR3 in DNA: TGTGCCAGTAGTAATGGCGGGAGGAACACAGATACGCAGTATTTT. It encodes CASSNGGRNTDTQYF. V is TRBV19 and J is TRBJ2-3, with TRBD2 matching 8 bases. The trim removed 4 bases at V and 2 bases at J, leaving 5 bases unmatched. The CDR3 is 15 amino acids. Germline V gene data show CDR1 as LNHDA and CDR2 as SQIVND (reference sequence).